This T cell receptor beta chain was sequenced for a study of OX40 agonist ivuxolimab in advanced cancers. Regarding the research as a whole: The costimulatory receptor OX40 (CD134) was targeted by ivuxolimab, a fully human IgG2 agonistic monoclonal antibody. Intravenous ivuxolimab was administered to patients every 2 weeks at six dose levels: 0.01, 0.1, 0.3, 1.5, 3 and 10 mg/kg. Of the approximately 54 dose-escalation patients, hepatocellular carcinoma was present in 19, melanoma in approximately 15, renal cell carcinoma in 9 and head and neck cancer in 9. The dose-escalation cohort was around 84% male with a mean age of approximately 59 years, ranging from roughly 20 to 80. Prior anti-PD-1, anti-PD-L1 or anti-CTLA-4 therapy was permitted, and approximately 40% of dose-escalation patients had received checkpoint inhibitors. Partial responses were achieved by three dose-escalation patients, of whom one had hepatocellular carcinoma and two had cutaneous melanoma. The purpose of peripheral TCRbeta sequencing was to test whether ivuxolimab changed TCR sequence diversity and led to clonal T-cell expansion. The paper reports the monotherapy dose-escalation portion (N = 52 patients) of the phase I ivuxolimab trial. Here is what the overall study found, with its caveats: Low levels of normalized T-cell clonal expansion were also seen in some nonresponding patients. At doses of 0.1 to 3.0 mg/kg, clonal expansion of both CD4+ and CD8+ T cells in blood was seen between baseline and week 6. On average, CD8+ T cells showed more expanded clones than CD4+ T cells after ivuxolimab. Which antigens the clonally expanded peripheral T cells were specific for was not determined. In the 0.1-3.0 mg/kg groups, partial responders were among the patients with the lowest normalized peripheral clonal expansion, particularly in CD8+ T cells.

Genomic DNA was extracted from sorted cells for sequencing of the TCRbeta CDR3 region. The immunoSEQ Assay was used to sequence the TCRbeta CDR3 regions. In its TCRdb copy, this immuneACCESS table keeps in-frame sequences only and misses some clones. Where compared with another copy, unresolved V genes explain less than half of these, and the others have no known cause. This sample is represented by 50,000 to 75,000 clones; 75% to 90% of them were singletons. 0.37% of the sample rests with the top ten. For this clone: Its antigen is not yet known. No much larger clone is present one base from it, and per-base qualities are unavailable.

Patients with autoimmune disease history or receiving systemic immunosuppression were excluded from the trial. Peripheral blood for TCR sequencing was drawn from every dose cohort at baseline, at cycle 4 day 1 and at cycle 7 day 1. The samples were drawn from a first-in-human, open-label, multicenter phase I dose-escalation trial of ivuxolimab. Adults with locally advanced or metastatic head and neck squamous cell, hepatocellular, melanoma or renal cell carcinoma were enrolled in the trial. Before TCR sequencing, CD4+ T cells and CD8+ T cells from peripheral blood were sorted into separate populations. The germline V gene yields MNHEY for CDR1 and SVGAGI for CDR2. The V and J ends are trimmed by 5 bases and 7 bases, leaving 18 bases between them. The CDR3 numbers 14 residues from cysteine through phenylalanine. Only the CDR3 portion is preserved as DNA: 42 bases, with reading frame beginning at the first base.

The chain is encoded by TRBV6-5 joined to TRBJ2-7; a tentative D match to TRBD1 spans 6 bases. The source material was CD4+ or CD8+ T cells sorted from blood, sampled in a trial of the OX40 agonist ivuxolimab. The receptor was isolated from an adult with an advanced solid tumor such as melanoma, head and neck, liver or kidney cancer. The DNA is TGTGCCAGCAGTCCCCGGACAGTGTACGAAGAGCAGTACTTC. Translated, this gives CASSPRTVYEEQYF.